Below, 4 T cell receptor beta chains from the same sample are listed, as sequenced in a study of blood T cells in healthy people across ages. Alongside a J-beta primer mix, a sample-barcoded 5' primer served in a second PCR lasting 7 to 11 cycles. TCRdb processed the 5' RACE reads anew with MiXCR; each CDR3 protein has one entry. Among 1.4 million or so distinct CDR3 sequences listed, under 55% were seen once. Sequences were obtained from blood. These receptors all stem from a woman under 30 in good health.

V is TRBV7-2 and J is TRBJ2-7, with 8 bases aligning to TRBD1. The CDR3 is made up of 15 amino acids. The ends lost 1 base at V and 4 bases at J; junction bases unmatched: 6. Per germline, CDR1 SGHTA and CDR2 FQGNSA. The DNA of the CDR3 is TGTGCCAGCAGCTTAGTTTCAGGGGGCAAATACGAGCAGTACTTC. Its translation: CASSLVSGGKYEQYF.

The chain is built from TRBV12-3 or TRBV12-4 and TRBJ2-3; no reliable D call. The CDR3 consists of 16 residues. Trimming shortened V by 5 bases and J by 1 base, and 16 bases separated the two germline ends. The CDR3 DNA reads TGTGCCAGCAGTGGGTCTGGTAACCGGGGCACAGATACGCAGTATTTT. Protein sequence: CASSGSGNRGTDTQYF.

The rearrangement uses TRBV27 and TRBJ2-5; 8 positions match TRBD2. With 4 bases clipped from V and 4 bases from J, the junction kept 11 bases outside the gene matches. CDR3 length: 16 amino acids. Looked up from germline, CDR1 is MNHEY and CDR2 is SMNVEV (reference sequence). CDR3 residues: CASSSTLSSGIETQYF. In DNA, the CDR3 is TGTGCCAGCAGTTCGACCCTTAGTAGCGGGATAGAGACCCAGTACTTC.

The CDR3 coding sequence is TGTGCCAGCTCACCCTACAGGGGTCGTACGGATACGCAGTATTTT. Its protein is CASSPYRGRTDTQYF. This chain joins TRBV18 and TRBJ2-3; TRBD1 matches 7 bases. The V gene's germline CDR1 is KGHSH and CDR2 LQKENI. With 3 bases clipped from V and 6 bases from J, the junction kept 9 bases outside the gene matches. The CDR3 runs 15 residues.